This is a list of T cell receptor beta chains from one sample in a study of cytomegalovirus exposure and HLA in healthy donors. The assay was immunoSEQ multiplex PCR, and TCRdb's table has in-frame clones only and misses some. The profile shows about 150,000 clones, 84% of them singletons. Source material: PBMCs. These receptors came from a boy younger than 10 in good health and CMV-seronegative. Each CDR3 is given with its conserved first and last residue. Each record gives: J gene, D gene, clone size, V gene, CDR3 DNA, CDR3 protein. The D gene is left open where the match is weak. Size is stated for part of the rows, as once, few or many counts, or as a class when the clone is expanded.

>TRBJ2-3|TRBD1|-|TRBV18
TGTGCCAGCTCGCCTGGACAGGGGGCGTCAATCACAGATACGCAGTATTTT
CASSPGQGASITDTQYF
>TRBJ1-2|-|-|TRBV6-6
TGTGCCAGCAGTTACTCGGCAGGGCTGACCTTC
CASSYSAGLTF
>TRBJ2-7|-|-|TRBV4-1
TGCGCCAGCAGCCAAGATGGGGAGACTATCTACGAGCAGTACTTC
CASSQDGETIYEQYF
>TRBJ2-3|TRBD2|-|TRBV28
TGTGCCAGCAGGATGGGACTAGCGTTAGGGGCAAGCACAGATACGCAGTATTTT
CASRMGLALGASTDTQYF
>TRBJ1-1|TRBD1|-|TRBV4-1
TGCGCCAGCAGCCAGGACAGGGGTGACACTGAAGCTTTCTTT
CASSQDRGDTEAFF
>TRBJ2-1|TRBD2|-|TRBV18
TGTGCCAGCTCACCCCCCTATAGCGGGAGGGCCTATAATGAGCAGTTCTTC
CASSPPYSGRAYNEQFF
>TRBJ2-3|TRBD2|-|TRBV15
TGTGCCACCAGCAGAGGGGCGGGAGCCTGGGGCGGCACAGATACGCAGTATTTT
CATSRGAGAWGGTDTQYF
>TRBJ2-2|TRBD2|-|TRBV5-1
TGCGCCGCATCCCGGGAGGGAGGCGGGACCGGGGAGCTGTTTTTT
CAASREGGGTGELFF
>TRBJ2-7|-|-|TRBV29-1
TGCAGCGTTGAGGTTAGCCGATCCTACGAGCAGTACTTC
CSVEVSRSYEQYF
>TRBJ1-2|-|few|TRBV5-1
TGCGCCAGCAGCTTGGACGGCGGGAGGAACTATGGCTACACCTTC
CASSLDGGRNYGYTF
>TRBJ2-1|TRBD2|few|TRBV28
TGTGCCAGCAGTTTCCCCGGACTAGCGGGAGGTGAGCAGTTCTTC
CASSFPGLAGGEQFF
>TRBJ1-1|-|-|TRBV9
TGTGCCAGCAGCGTAGACTGGAACACTGAAGCTTTCTTT
CASSVDWNTEAFF
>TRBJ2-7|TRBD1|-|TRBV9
TGTGCCAGCAGCGGGGACAGGGCCTACGAGCAGTACTTC
CASSGDRAYEQYF
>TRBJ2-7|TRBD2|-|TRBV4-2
TGTGCCAGCAGCCACCTCCTAGCGGACATTACCTACGAGCAGTACTTC
CASSHLLADITYEQYF
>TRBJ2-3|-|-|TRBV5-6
TGTGCCAGCAGCTTCCGAGATACGCAGTATTTT
CASSFRDTQYF
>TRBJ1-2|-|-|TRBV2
TGTGCCAGCAGTGTCTCCCCAGGGGTAACAAGGGATTATGGCTACACCTTC
CASSVSPGVTRDYGYTF
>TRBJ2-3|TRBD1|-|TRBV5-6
TGTGCCAGCAGCTACCCCTCCGACAGGGGAATCACAGATACGCAGTATTTT
CASSYPSDRGITDTQYF
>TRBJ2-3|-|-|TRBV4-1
TGCGCCAGCAGCCAATCCCTTCCGGGGGATACGCAGTATTTT
CASSQSLPGDTQYF
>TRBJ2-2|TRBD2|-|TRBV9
TGTGCCAGCAGCCCAAGCGGGACTGGGGAGCTGTTTTTT
CASSPSGTGELFF
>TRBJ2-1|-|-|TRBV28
TGTGCCAGCAGTATCACTGGACAGGGAGGGGATGAGCAGTTCTTC
CASSITGQGGDEQFF
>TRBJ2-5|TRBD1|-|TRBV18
TGTGCCAGCAAAGACAGGGGGCAAGAGACCCAGTACTTC
CASKDRGQETQYF
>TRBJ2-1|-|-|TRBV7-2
TGTGCCAGCAGCCGGGACTCCTCCTACAATGAGCAGTTCTTC
CASSRDSSYNEQFF
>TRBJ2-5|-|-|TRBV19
TGTGCCAGTAGTGAGAGGGCCTGGGAGACCCAGTACTTC
CASSERAWETQYF
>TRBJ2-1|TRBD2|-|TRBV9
TGTGCCAGCAGCATCTTAGCGGGAGTTGATGAGCAGTTCTTC
CASSILAGVDEQFF
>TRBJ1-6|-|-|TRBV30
TGTGCCTGTACAGACTCAAGGGGATTAGGATCGTATAATTCACCCCTCCACTTT
CACTDSRGLGSYNSPLHF
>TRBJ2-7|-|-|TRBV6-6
TGTGCCAGCACCGGCCCAGGGGACACCGACTACGAGCAGTACTTC
CASTGPGDTDYEQYF
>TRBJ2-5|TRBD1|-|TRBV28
TGTGCCAGCAGTTTAGGCCCTGGACAGGGCGACCAAGAGACCCAGTACTTC
CASSLGPGQGDQETQYF
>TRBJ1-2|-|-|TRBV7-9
TGTGCCAGCAGCCCGTCACCGGGAGCTAACTATGGCTACACCTTC
CASSPSPGANYGYTF
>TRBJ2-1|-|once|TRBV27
TGTGCCAGCATGAGGAGGCTAGCGAAGTTTGGGTTTAACAATGAGCAGTTCTTC
CASMRRLAKFGFNNEQFF
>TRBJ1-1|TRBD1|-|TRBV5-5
TGTGCCAGCAGCTCCTTGACAGGGGGGAACACTGAAGCTTTCTTT
CASSSLTGGNTEAFF
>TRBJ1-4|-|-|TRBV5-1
TGCGCCAGCAGCTCGTATCCGGGGGCTAATGAAAAACTGTTTTTT
CASSSYPGANEKLFF
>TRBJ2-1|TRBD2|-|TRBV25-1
TGTGCCAGCAGTCGTAGCGGGAGTATTAACAATGAGCAGTTCTTC
CASSRSGSINNEQFF
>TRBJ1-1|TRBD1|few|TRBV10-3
TGTGCCATCAGCCGGACAGGGTTGGAGAACACTGAAGCTTTCTTT
CAISRTGLENTEAFF
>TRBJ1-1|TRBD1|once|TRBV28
TGTGCCAGCCTGGGGGACAGGGCTGAAGCTTTCTTT
CASLGDRAEAFF
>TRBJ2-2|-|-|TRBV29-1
TGCAGCGCGAGCCTTCCGAACACCGGGGAGCTGTTTTTT
CSASLPNTGELFF
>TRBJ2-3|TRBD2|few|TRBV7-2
TGTGCCAGCAGCCTGATAGCGGGACTGGATACGCAGTATTTT
CASSLIAGLDTQYF
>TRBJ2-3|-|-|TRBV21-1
TGTGCCAGCAGCAAAGACCCAGCGGGAGCGACAGATACGCAGTATTTT
CASSKDPAGATDTQYF
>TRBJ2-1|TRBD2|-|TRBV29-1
TGCAGCGCCGCCCTCCGACTAGCGGCGAATGAGCAGTTCTTC
CSAALRLAANEQFF
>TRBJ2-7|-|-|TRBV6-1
TGTGCCATCCAGGACAGAGCTTCTGCCGAGCAGTACTTC
CAIQDRASAEQYF
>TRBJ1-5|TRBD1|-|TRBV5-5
TGTGCCAGCAGCTTGGCAGGGACAGGGTATTGGGGCAATCAGCCCCAGCATTTT
CASSLAGTGYWGNQPQHF
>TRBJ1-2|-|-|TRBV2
TGTGCCAGCAGTGAAGGGAGCTATGGCTACACCTTC
CASSEGSYGYTF
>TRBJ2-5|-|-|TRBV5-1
TGCGCCAGCAGCTTCCAACAGGTGCGAGAGACCCAGTACTTC
CASSFQQVRETQYF
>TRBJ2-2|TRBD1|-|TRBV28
TGTGCCAGCAGGACGACAGGGGATGACGGGGAGCTGTTTTTT
CASRTTGDDGELFF
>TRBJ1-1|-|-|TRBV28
TGTGCCAGCAGTTTATTCTCGAACACTGAAGCTTTCTTT
CASSLFSNTEAFF
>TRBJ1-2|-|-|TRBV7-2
TGTGCCAGCAGCTTACTTCGACAGTTCTATGGCTACACCTTC
CASSLLRQFYGYTF
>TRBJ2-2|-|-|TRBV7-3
TGTGCCAGCAGCTTAAGTCCCATCCGAGACATCCGTGGCACCGGGGAGCTGTTTTTT
CASSLSPIRDIRGTGELFF
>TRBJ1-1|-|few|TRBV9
TGTGCCAGCAGCGTGGGGGCAACGAACACTGAAGCTTTCTTT
CASSVGATNTEAFF
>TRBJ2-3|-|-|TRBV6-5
TGTGCCAGCAGTTACTCCCGGGTCTCCACAGATACGCAGTATTTT
CASSYSRVSTDTQYF
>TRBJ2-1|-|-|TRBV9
TGTGCCAGCAGCCCGCGGGACGATCTTTACAATGAGCAGTTCTTC
CASSPRDDLYNEQFF
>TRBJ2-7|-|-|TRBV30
TGTGCCTGGAGTAATGCCGGCGAGCAGTACTTC
CAWSNAGEQYF